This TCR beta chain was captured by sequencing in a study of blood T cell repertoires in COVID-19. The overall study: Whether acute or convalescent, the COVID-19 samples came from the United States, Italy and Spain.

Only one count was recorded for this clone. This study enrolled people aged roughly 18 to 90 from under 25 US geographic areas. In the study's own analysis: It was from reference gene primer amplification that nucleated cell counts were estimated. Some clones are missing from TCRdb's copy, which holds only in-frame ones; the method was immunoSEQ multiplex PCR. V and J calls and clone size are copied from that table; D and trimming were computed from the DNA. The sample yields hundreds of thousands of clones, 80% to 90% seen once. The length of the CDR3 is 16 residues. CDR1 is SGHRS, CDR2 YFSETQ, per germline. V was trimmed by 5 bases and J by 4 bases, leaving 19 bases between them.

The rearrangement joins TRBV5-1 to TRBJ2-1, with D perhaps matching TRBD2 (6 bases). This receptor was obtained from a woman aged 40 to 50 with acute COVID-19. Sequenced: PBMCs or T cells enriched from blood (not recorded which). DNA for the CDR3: TGCGCCAGCAGTCGCGATTTGGGAGGAGGTTACAATGAGCAGTTCTTC. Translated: CASSRDLGGGYNEQFF.